A single sample gave rise to the 6 T cell receptor beta chains below, sequenced in a study of CD8 T cells in ankylosing spondylitis. Broader study findings: Within ankylosing spondylitis blood, a TCR beta motif made up of seven to nine highly homologous variants appeared to be characteristic.

TCRdb redid the calling of the 5' RACE reads with MiXCR, one entry per CDR3 protein. Among a few hundred thousand distinct CDR3 sequences listed, 10% to 15% were seen once. No cognate antigen is known for these TCRs. The sequencing sample was made of blood, either unsorted or a sorted T cell fraction (not recorded which). Every receptor here comes from a male donor with ankylosing spondylitis.

This clonotype was counted only a few times. The chain uses TRBV5-1 and TRBJ1-1; possible D gene TRBD1, 5 bases. The CDR3 is 15 residues long. V was shortened by 3 bases and J by 7 bases, with 19 bases between the two germline ends. The germline CDR1 and CDR2 sequences are SGHRS and YFSETQ. CDR3: CASSSSERGTDEAFF. CDR3 DNA: TGCGCCAGCAGCTCGTCGGAAAGGGGTACGGATGAAGCTTTCTTT.

This clonotype has a single count. V usage is TRBV7-8 and J usage is TRBJ2-7; 9 nucleotides align to TRBD2. J gave up 2 bases and V 3 bases, and 2 bases lay outside the gene matches. Germline assignment: CDR1 SGHVS and CDR2 FQNEAQ. CDR3 length: 14 amino acids. The CDR3 region has the DNA TGTGCCAGCAGCTTCGCTAGCGGGGCCTACGAGCAGTACGTC. This gives the protein CASSFASGAYEQYV.

This clonotype has just a few counts. The chain joins TRBV24-1 to TRBJ2-1; 10 positions agree with TRBD1. J was trimmed by 4 bases and V by 6 bases; bases with no gene match: 2. The CDR3 totals 14 residues. Germline V CDR1 and CDR2: KGHDR, SFDVKD. The CDR3 DNA sequence: TGTGCCACCAGTCCGGGACAGGGGTACAATGAGCAGTTCTTC. Translating gives CATSPGQGYNEQFF.

This clonotype has only a few counts. The chain uses TRBV5-1 and TRBJ1-2; no definite D call. CDR1 is SGHRS, CDR2 YFSETQ, per germline. V lost 0 bases and J 7 bases, leaving 13 bases between the germline ends. CDR3 length: 14 amino acids. The CDR3 sequence is CASSLERAAGGYTF. The CDR3 DNA follows: TGCGCCAGCAGCTTGGAAAGGGCCGCCGGTGGCTACACCTTC.

There are a few counts of this clonotype. V usage is TRBV27 and J usage is TRBJ2-1, with 9 bases fitting TRBD1. With 4 bases clipped from V and 12 bases from J, the junction kept 13 bases outside the gene matches. The V gene's germline CDR1 is MNHEY and CDR2 SMNVEV (reference sequence). CDR3 size: 15 residues. CDR3: CASSSSPRDRERQFF. Here the CDR3 DNA reads TGTGCCAGCAGTTCATCCCCCCGGGACAGGGAACGGCAGTTCTTC.

This clonotype turned up a few times. The chain is built from TRBV3-1 and TRBJ1-4, with 9 bases lining up with TRBD1. The CDR3 has 15 residues. Trimming took 4 bases from V and 10 from J; bases not matched to a gene: 10. In germline, CDR1 is LGHDT, CDR2 YNNKEL (reference sequence). CDR3 nucleotide sequence: TGTGCCAGCAGCCGAAGGGGGGGACAGGGTGGAAAACTGTTTTTT. Protein product: CASSRRGGQGGKLFF. Supplemented by reference TRBV3-1 and TRBJ1-4, the full variable domain reads DTAVSQTPKYLVTQMGNDKSIKCEQNLGHDTMYWYKQDSKKFLKIMFSYNNKELIINETVPNRFSPKSPDKAHLNLHINSLELGDSAVYFCASSRRGGQGGKLFFGSGTQLSVL.